These 17 T cell receptor beta chains came from one sample sequenced in a study of blood T cells in healthy people across ages. PCR was performed a second time for about 7 to 11 cycles using a sample-barcoded 5' primer and a J-beta primer mix. Using its own MiXCR run on the 5' RACE reads, TCRdb lists one record per CDR3 protein. This table has hundreds of thousands of distinct CDR3 sequences, approximately 25% appearing once. These data were also filed under a second study, of T cells of mothers and their children.

What was sequenced was blood. These receptor sequences come from a boy aged 5-17 years in good health.

As regards this clonotype: The junction shows a germline mismatch at one end, possibly a read error. CDR3 sequence (DNA): TGCGCCAGCAGCCAACTGGGACTAGCGGGAGCAGGGAACACCGGGGAGCTGTCTTTT. It yields the protein CASSQLGLAGAGNTGELSF. The genes are TRBV4-1 and TRBJ2-2, with 14 bases matching TRBD2. Looked up from germline, CDR1 is MGHRA and CDR2 is YSYEKL. This CDR3 has 19 residues.

The J gene is TRBJ2-7, the V gene TRBV9, with D possibly TRBD1 on 6 matching bases. V lost 0 bases and J lost 0, with 10 bases in between. The CDR3 extends over 15 amino acids. CDR1 SGDLS and CDR2 YYNGEE come from the germline V gene. The CDR3 reads CASSVETGRSYEQYF. The CDR3 nucleotides are TGTGCCAGCAGCGTAGAGACAGGCCGCTCCTACGAGCAGTACTTC.

The chain carries TRBV6-5 and TRBJ1-5; D remains unclear. V was pared by 8 bases and J by 4 bases, with 12 bases between. The germline V gene has CDR1 MNHEY and CDR2 SVGAGI. This CDR3 has 13 amino acids. The CDR3 DNA is TGTGCCAGCGGCTATTCGGGTAATCAGCCCCAGCATTTT. Its translation: CASGYSGNQPQHF.

This clonotype was observed many times. At one boundary the junction diverges from the germline segment, which might be a read error. The rearrangement links TRBV12-3 or TRBV12-4 to TRBJ1-2; D ambiguous. This CDR3 is 10 amino acids long. Here the CDR3 DNA reads TGTGCCAGCAGGGGGTCTGCCCCTATCTTC. This codes for CASRGSAPIF.

This clonotype has more than one count but fewer than ten. The genes are TRBV6-4 and TRBJ2-3; D gene ambiguous. V lost 2 bases to trimming and J lost 3 bases, with 18 bases between them. Germline CDR1 and CDR2: MRHNA and SNTAGT. The CDR3 extends over 17 amino acids. The CDR3, as DNA: TGTGCCAGCAGTGACACGTCCTCGTGGGGTGTAACAGATACGCAGTATTTT. Its protein product is CASSDTSSWGVTDTQYF.

This clonotype was seen more than once but under ten times. The CDR3, as DNA: TGCAGCGTTCTACAGGGGACGGATAGCAATCAGCCCCAGCATTTT. It translates to CSVLQGTDSNQPQHF. The J gene is TRBJ1-5, the V gene TRBV29-1; 7 bases line up with TRBD1. Trimming at V came to 5 bases and at J to 0 bases, leaving 7 bases not matched to a gene. Germline CDR1 and CDR2: SQVTM and ANQGSEA. CDR3 length equals 15 residues.

The chain couples TRBV27 to TRBJ2-7; 10 nucleotides agree with TRBD2. This CDR3 comprises 18 residues. With V trimmed by 2 bases and J by 1 base, 11 bases remained unmatched. The V gene's germline CDR1 is MNHEY and CDR2 SMNVEV (reference sequence). The CDR3 sequence is CASSLRLAGDLFSYEQYF. In nucleotides, the CDR3 is TGTGCCAGCAGTTTAAGGCTAGCGGGAGATTTGTTTTCCTACGAGCAGTACTTC.

V gene TRBV11-2 combines with J gene TRBJ1-4; 8 positions match TRBD1. CDR1 and CDR2 from the germline V gene are SGHAT and FQNNGV. The CDR3 length is 16 residues. Trimming cost V 4 bases and J 7 bases; bases outside gene matches: 11. The CDR3 DNA is TGTGCCAGCAGCTGGGATGACAGGGGAAGTCGTGAAAAACTGTTTTTT. Its protein product is CASSWDDRGSREKLFF.

This clonotype was recorded a few times. The J gene is TRBJ2-1, the V gene TRBV7-9; no clear D. The CDR3 has 16 amino acids. From germline, CDR1 is SEHNR and CDR2 FQNEAQ (reference sequence). Trimming left V 4 bases short and J 0 bases short, with 13 bases between. The CDR3 sequence: CASSSQIEVSYNEQFF. As DNA, the CDR3 is TGTGCCAGCAGCTCCCAAATTGAAGTCTCCTACAATGAGCAGTTCTTC.

This clonotype was found a few times. The chain couples TRBV12-3 or TRBV12-4 to TRBJ2-7; 10 bases line up with TRBD2. The CDR3 has 15 residues. J gave up 1 base and V 7 bases, and 7 bases lay outside the gene matches. The CDR3 is CASNLSGRESYEQYF. DNA of the CDR3: TGTGCCAGCAACCTCAGCGGGAGGGAATCCTACGAGCAGTACTTC.

V is TRBV7-9 and J is TRBJ2-1, with D maybe TRBD2 (5 bases). Trimming cost V 0 bases and J 4 bases, with 7 bases left between them. The germline gives CDR1 SEHNR, CDR2 FQNEAQ (reference sequence). The CDR3 is made up of 14 amino acids. The CDR3 DNA follows: TGTGCCAGCAGCTTAGCAGGGAGATACAATGAGCAGTTCTTC. Protein: CASSLAGRYNEQFF. The variable domain in full, with the rest retrieved from reference TRBV7-9 and TRBJ2-1, is DTGVSQNPRHKITKRGQNVTFRCDPISEHNRLYWYRQTLGQGPEFLTYFQNEAQLEKSRLLSDRFSAERPKGSFSTLEIQRTEQGDSAMYLCASSLAGRYNEQFFGPGTRLTVL.

The gene calls are TRBV6-5 and TRBJ2-5; D perhaps matches TRBD1 (7 bases). TRBJ2-7 explains the end of the DNA better; the J call may be wrong. Germline V gene lookup returns CDR1 MNHEY and CDR2 SVGAGI. CDR3 length equals 14 residues. CDR3 bases: TGTGCCAGCACGGAGGGGGCGCCTTCCTACGAGCAGTACTTC. Protein product: CASTEGAPSYEQYF.

The CDR3 DNA reads as TGTGCCAGCAGCTCCTTACAGGGGACGGTGGGGGAAGAGACCCAGTACTTC. It encodes CASSSLQGTVGEETQYF. The chain has TRBV11-2 and TRBJ2-5, with 7 positions matching TRBD1. With 4 bases clipped from V and 3 bases from J, the junction kept 14 bases outside the gene matches. CDR3 length equals 17 residues. Germline V lookup: CDR1 SGHAT, CDR2 FQNNGV. Complete variable domain (other parts from reference TRBV11-2 and TRBJ2-5): EAGVAQSPRYKIIEKRQSVAFWCNPISGHATLYWYQQILGQGPKLLIQFQNNGVVDDSQLPKDRFSAERLKGVDSTLKIQPAKLEDSAVYLCASSSLQGTVGEETQYFGPGTRLLVL.

This clonotype was detected only a few times. J is TRBJ2-2 and V is TRBV28, with a possible D match to TRBD2 (6 bases). This CDR3 has 16 amino acids. The germline gives CDR1 MDHEN, CDR2 SYDVKM. The ends were cut back, 3 bases at V and 0 bases at J, with 11 bases in the middle. The chain's CDR3 is CASSLGPGANTGELFF. For the CDR3, the DNA is TGTGCCAGCAGTTTGGGACCGGGAGCGAACACCGGGGAGCTGTTTTTT.

The chain combines TRBV4-3 with TRBJ2-1; 13 nucleotides agree with TRBD2. Looked up from germline, CDR1 is LGHNA and CDR2 is YSLEER. The ends lost 3 bases at V and 8 bases at J; junction bases unmatched: 7. This CDR3 spans 16 amino acids. The CDR3 protein is CASSHAGTSGTYEQFF. The CDR3 bases are TGCGCCAGCAGCCACGCCGGGACTAGCGGGACGTATGAGCAGTTCTTC.

The chain employs TRBV9 and TRBJ2-5; the match to TRBD1 covers 8 bases. Germline CDR1 SGDLS, CDR2 YYNGEE. CDR3 length equals 14 residues. V dropped 8 bases and J dropped 3; count of bases not matched to a gene: 9. CDR3 coding DNA: TGTGCCAGAGGCCCAGGGGGCGGGAAAGAGACCCAGTACTTC. It yields the protein CARGPGGGKETQYF.

This clonotype was seen only a few times. V is TRBV4-3 and J is TRBJ2-1, with 10 positions matching TRBD2. Unmatched junction bases numbered 5, after V lost 1 base and J lost 2 bases. Germline V gives CDR1 LGHNA, CDR2 YSLEER. The CDR3 loop spans 17 amino acids. CDR3 nucleotides: TGCGCCAGCAGCCAAGCCTGGACTAGCGGCCCCTACAATGAGCAGTTCTTC. Its translation: CASSQAWTSGPYNEQFF.